What follows is one TCR beta chain and its context. This clonotype has a count of ten or more. Its antigen specificity is not known. There are no base qualities to consult, and no much larger clone falls within one base. Every donor in the study was a healthy Caucasian. Three pairs of female monozygotic twins, all aged about 18 to 30 years, were included in the twin cohort. Peripheral blood mononuclear cells were the source from which RNA for the TCR libraries was isolated. The record originates from a study of identical twins (dated by TCRdb to 2016 to 2017). For the wider study: The study deep-sequenced TCR alpha and beta repertoires from monozygotic twins, unrelated adults of various ages and cord blood to test whether fetal clonotypes persist. Replicate twin experiments were performed at different times using different library preparation protocols to rule out contamination. What the work shows at the level of the full study, not this receptor alone: The excess sharing between twins in beta out-of-frame sequences was weaker because fewer shared sequences reduced the signal-to-noise ratio. In monozygotic twins, recombination models systematically underestimated out-of-frame TCR alpha sharing, but the models matched the sharing seen between unrelated individuals. Abundant cord blood beta clonotypes had fewer insertions, young adult naive repertoires showed a similar but weaker trend, and memory repertoires showed no such trend. Invariant T cells such as MAIT and iNKT could partly confound zero-insertion analyses, although diverse VJ usage argued against such confounding for most clonotypes. Because the same donors could not be followed over many years, the conclusions relied on cross-sectional statistical analysis. Compared with coincidental sharing between unrelated individuals, out-of-frame TCR alpha sequences shared between twins had an excess of sequences with low generation probability.

The CDR3 numbers 14 residues from cysteine through phenylalanine. Of all the DNA, just the CDR3 is kept, 42 bases in frame from base 1. Reading the germline V gene gives CDR1 MRHNA and CDR2 SNTAGT. V loses 3 bases at its end and J loses 5 bases; junction bases beyond the gene matches: 1. Library construction relied on 5' RACE. TCRdb lists the instrument as Illumina HiSeq 2000. A universal primer binding site was introduced by template switching, and a unique molecular identifier was present in the final cDNA, enabling accurate counting of TCR cDNA molecules. Specific primers in the conserved constant-segment region were used to synthesize first-strand cDNA for the TCR alpha and beta chains. To control for contamination, every cDNA library was double barcoded, receiving both a SMART-Mk sample barcode and Illumina barcodes. Two successive PCR steps introduced TruSeq adapter sequences along with Illumina sample barcodes. TCR alpha and beta cDNA libraries were sequenced on the Illumina HiSeq platform with custom primers. The paper's data handling went like this. MiGEC processed the raw reads to extract unique molecular identifiers, while MiXCR was used to determine the CDR3 positions. For each individual, recombination models were inferred using an EM algorithm with the repgenHMM and IGoR tools. The tcR package in R was used for shared clonotype analysis, with sharing normalized by the product of cloneset sizes. To study raw recombination free of thymic and clonal selection effects, out-of-frame nonproductive sequences were analyzed. TCRdb handled the public reads itself, with Q25 trimming in fastp and clone calling in MiXCR, and kept productive beta chains. Every entry covers one CDR3 protein and lists the most common genes and DNA from its rows. The V and J calls shown here were made by TCRdb, not taken from the authors' results. This sample gives some 500,000 distinct CDR3 sequences in total; around 9.6% of them show up just once. Clones ranked in the top ten supply 2.5% to 3.5% of the sample.

These same records also appear under a second study, on yellow fever vaccine responses in identical twins. The second paper further reports: The T cell response to vaccination in identical twins was reported by the authors to appear partly convergent and partly personalized. Focusing on identical twins, the study followed the T cell clones that responded to the vaccine, and did so with precision.

This clonotype was sampled from a woman younger than 35 in good health. Sequencing was carried out using PBMCs. The V gene is TRBV6-4 and the J gene is TRBJ1-5; the junction holds 10 bases that match TRBD1. The CDR3 region has the sequence CASSETGGDQPQHF. The base sequence is TGTGCCAGCAGTGAGACAGGGGGCGATCAGCCCCAGCATTTT.